The 19 T cell receptor beta chains reported below all come from one sample, sequenced in a study of CD8+CD57+ T cells in acquired aplastic anemia (dated by TCRdb to 2016 to 2019). Data came from an Illumina HiSeq 2000. TCR beta VDJ combination and CDR3 sequence profiling used genomic DNA as the template. TCRdb trimmed the raw reads at Q25, called clones with MiXCR and kept productive beta chains. Each CDR3 protein appears once, grouped with its most common genes and DNA. This sample is represented by about 42,000 distinct CDR3 sequences; 55% to 80% of them were singletons. Roughly a quarter of the sample lies in the top ten. Sample: sorted CD4+, CD8+, or CD8+CD57+ T cells (not recorded which) from PBMCs. The receptors originated from a human donor in good health, serving as a control.

The genes are TRBV20-1 and TRBJ1-3; D call uncertain. CDR1 is DFQATT, CDR2 SNEGSKA, per germline (reference sequence). The CDR3 extends over 13 amino acids. For the CDR3, the DNA is TGCGGATTGAGGGCTGTATCTGGAAACACCATATATTTT. Protein sequence: CGLRAVSGNTIYF.

This clonotype was recorded at least ten times. Written as DNA, the CDR3 is TGCGCCAGCCGCCTCCAGCTAGCGGGGGTGACCGGGGAGCTGTTTTTT. This translates into CASRLQLAGVTGELFF. V is TRBV4-1 and J is TRBJ2-2; 10 bases align to TRBD2. Trimming cost V 8 bases and J 5 bases; bases outside gene matches: 11. This CDR3 spans 16 amino acids. In germline, CDR1 is MGHRA, CDR2 YSYEKL.

This clonotype was seen many times. The chain couples TRBV12-3 or TRBV12-4 to TRBJ2-7; 8 bases are shared with TRBD1. After removal of 4 bases from V and 4 bases from J, the junction contained 9 bases not matched to a gene. This CDR3 has 15 residues. The CDR3 is CASSWGTGVNYEQYF. DNA for the CDR3: TGTGCCAGCAGTTGGGGGACAGGTGTTAATTACGAGCAGTACTTC.

V is TRBV25-1 and J is TRBJ1-2; D gene unclear. The CDR3 spans 14 residues. The germline V gene has CDR1 MGHDK and CDR2 SYGVNS. V gave up 7 bases and J gave up 2 bases, with 14 bases separating them. CDR3 DNA sequence: TGTGCCAGCAAGGCGTTTACAGCAAACTATGGCTACACCTTC. The encoded protein is CASKAFTANYGYTF.

A single count supports this clonotype. The rearrangement links TRBV10-3 to TRBJ2-7; D is unresolved. CDR3 length: 10 amino acids. V gave up 10 bases and J gave up 5 bases, with 9 bases separating them. Germline CDR1 reads ENHRY; CDR2 reads SYGVKD. This CDR3 is CASMVHEQYF. The CDR3 nucleotides read TGTGCCAGCATGGTCCACGAGCAGTACTTC.

The chain carries TRBV15 and TRBJ2-3; weak D call: TRBD1 (6 bases). Germline-derived CDR1 and CDR2 are LNHNV and YYDKDF (reference sequence). Trimming left V 3 bases short and J 5 bases short, with 12 bases between. This CDR3 spans 14 amino acids. The CDR3 loop reads CATSSTTGLDTQYF. Written as DNA, the CDR3 is TGTGCCACCAGCAGTACTACAGGGCTAGATACGCAGTATTTT.

The chain joins TRBV15 to TRBJ1-2; no definite D call. This CDR3 is built from 12 residues. Trimming took 3 bases from V and 8 from J, leaving 10 bases between them. CDR1 and CDR2 from the germline V gene are LNHNV and YYDKDF (reference sequence). The CDR3 region is CATSSNGVGYTF. The CDR3 region has the DNA TGTGCCACCAGCAGCAATGGGGTGGGCTACACCTTC.

The gene calls are TRBV12-3 or TRBV12-4 and TRBJ2-3; 15 bases fit TRBD2. Trimming removed 7 bases from V and 4 bases from J; junction bases left unmatched: 12. The CDR3 consists of 18 residues. In DNA form, the CDR3 reads TGTGCCAGCACCTCCTGGACTAGCGGGGGGGCCGGGGCAGATACGCAGTATTTT. The encoded protein is CASTSWTSGGAGADTQYF.

The rearrangement uses TRBV7-8 and TRBJ1-1; TRBD1 agrees at 11 bases. Germline V gene sequence: CDR1 SGHVS, CDR2 FQNEAQ. The CDR3 covers 17 residues. The ends lost 5 bases at V and 4 bases at J; junction bases unmatched: 12. CDR3 sequence: CASSLSGTGGRSTEAFF. The CDR3 DNA reads as TGTGCCAGCAGCCTTTCCGGGACAGGGGGACGGAGCACTGAAGCTTTCTTT.

This clonotype was counted a few times. The rearrangement links TRBV13 to TRBJ1-1; D is perhaps TRBD1 (5 bases). The V gene lost 5 bases and the J gene lost 2 bases, with 12 bases spanning the gap. Germline V lookup: CDR1 PRHDT, CDR2 FYEKMQ (reference sequence). CDR3 length equals 14 residues. CDR3 DNA: TGTGCCAGCAGCGTAACGGGGGGAAACACTGAAGCTTTCTTT. It translates to CASSVTGGNTEAFF.

This clonotype has more than one count but fewer than ten. V and J are TRBV9 and TRBJ2-7, with 7 bases lining up with TRBD1. The CDR3 has 13 residues. V lost 4 bases to trimming and J lost 2 bases; unmatched junction nucleotides: 3. Germline loops: CDR1 SGDLS, CDR2 YYNGEE. Here the CDR3 DNA reads TGTGCCAGCAGCATGGGACAGCCCTACGAGCAGTACTTC. Residues: CASSMGQPYEQYF. The full variable domain, rest sourced from reference TRBV9 and TRBJ2-7, is DSGVTQTPKHLITATGQRVTLRCSPRSGDLSVYWYQQSLDQGLQFLIQYYNGEERAKGNILERFSAQQFPDLHSELNLSSLELGDSALYFCASSMGQPYEQYFGPGTRLTVT.

The chain carries TRBV19 and TRBJ1-6; D unclear. The CDR3 totals 14 residues. Trimming took off 2 bases at V and 7 bases at J, with 9 bases between the two ends. Germline V gene lookup returns CDR1 LNHDA and CDR2 SQIVND (reference sequence). Written as DNA, the CDR3 is TGTGCCAGTAGTATACGGACTGGAAATTCACCCCTCCACTTT. Residues: CASSIRTGNSPLHF.

The chain carries TRBV5-4 and TRBJ2-3; D not certain. The CDR3 extends over 14 amino acids. V was cut by 0 bases and J by 5 bases, with 10 bases left in between. The germline gives CDR1 SGHNT, CDR2 YYREEE (reference sequence). This CDR3 reads CASSLDTKGDTQYF. CDR3 coding DNA: TGTGCCAGCAGCTTGGACACTAAAGGAGATACGCAGTATTTT.

J is TRBJ2-7 and V is TRBV2, with D perhaps matching TRBD2 (6 bases). V lost 9 bases and J 6 bases, leaving 12 bases between the germline ends. The CDR3 sequence is 11 residues long. The germline gives CDR1 SNHLY, CDR2 FYNNEI. CDR3 residues: CASGTAGEQYF. The DNA of the CDR3 is TGTGCCAGTGGGACTGCCGGCGAGCAGTACTTC.

The chain links TRBV28 to TRBJ2-7; 10 bases fit TRBD1. The ends lost 6 bases at V and 2 bases at J; junction bases unmatched: 4. Germline values: CDR1 MDHEN, CDR2 SYDVKM. The CDR3 covers 14 residues. CDR3 in amino acids: CASRGQGVAYEQYF. For the CDR3, the DNA is TGTGCCAGCAGAGGACAGGGGGTCGCCTACGAGCAGTACTTC.

This clonotype was observed a few times. The V and J genes are TRBV29-1 and TRBJ2-7; TRBD1 or TRBD2 may be the D gene (5 bases each). The CDR3 runs 14 residues. The germline V and J ends were trimmed by 4 bases and 0 bases, with 13 bases remaining between them. The germline V gene has CDR1 SQVTM and CDR2 ANQGSEA. The CDR3 sequence: CSVVRDPSSYEQYF. The CDR3 DNA reads as TGCAGCGTTGTGAGGGACCCGAGCTCCTACGAGCAGTACTTC.

V gene TRBV11-1 combines with J gene TRBJ2-3; TRBD1 aligns across 8 bases. J lost 3 bases, V lost 5 bases, and 13 bases had no gene match. The V gene's germline CDR1 is SGHAT and CDR2 FQDESV (reference sequence). CDR3 length: 17 residues. The chain's CDR3 is CASSPPRQGRITDTQYF. The CDR3 DNA reads TGTGCCAGCAGCCCACCTAGACAGGGGAGGATAACAGATACGCAGTATTTT.

This clonotype was seen a single time. The chain joins TRBV15 to TRBJ2-7; D is unresolved. CDR1 is LNHNV and CDR2 is YYDKDF in the germline V gene (reference sequence). The CDR3 contains 13 residues. V was cut by 0 bases and J by 6 bases, with 9 bases left in between. The CDR3 nucleotides read TGTGCCACCAGCAGAGATGAGGCGCGCGAGCAGTACTTC. Protein: CATSRDEAREQYF.

Judged by abundance, this clonotype is medium-sized. The rearrangement uses TRBV29-1 and TRBJ2-7; a possible D gene is TRBD1 (5 bases). Trimming took 5 bases from V and 2 from J, leaving 13 bases between them. CDR3 size: 13 residues. In germline, CDR1 is SQVTM, CDR2 ANQGSEA. For the CDR3, the DNA is TGCAGCGTTCAGGGCCTGGGGACCTACGAGCAGTACTTC. Encoded protein: CSVQGLGTYEQYF.